Listed here is a single T cell receptor beta chain. Its specificity is unknown. A much larger clone is a single base away; this may be a read error. The iRepertoire nested amplicon-rescue multiplex PCR amplified TCR alpha and beta CDR3s from RNA. Tissue mRNA or PBMC total RNA, about 90-400 ng, went into one-step reverse transcription and amplification. TCRdb redid the calling of the multiplex PCR reads with MiXCR, one entry per CDR3 protein. The data contain about 210,000 distinct CDR3 sequences, about 31% of them singletons. Germline CDR1 reads SGHAT; CDR2 reads FQNNGV. CDR3 size: 16 residues. The data originate from a study of glioma-infiltrating T cells. Study-wide findings and caveats: Gliomas, especially low-grade, showed above-expected tissue-blood divergence; non-neoplastic patients showed below. Tissue and blood shared very few CDR3 sequences.

This TCR derives from a human donor with low-grade glioma or glioblastoma, undergoing nonglioma brain surgery, or in good health (not recorded which). This chain joins TRBV11-2 and TRBJ1-5; possible D gene TRBD1, 5 bases. Sequenced: glioma tissue, nonneoplastic brain tissue, or PBMCs (not recorded which). CDR3: CASILEAGSLNQPQHF. CDR3 DNA: TGTGCCAGCATCTTAGAGGCAGGGTCACTCAATCAGCCCCAGCATTTT. The full variable domain, rest sourced from reference TRBV11-2 and TRBJ1-5, is EAGVAQSPRYKIIEKRQSVAFWCNPISGHATLYWYQQILGQGPKLLIQFQNNGVVDDSQLPKDRFSAERLKGVDSTLKIQPAKLEDSAVYLCASILEAGSLNQPQHFGDGTRLSIL.